The sample holds a few counts of the clone carrying this T cell receptor (beta chain). The data belong to a study of CD8+CD57+ T cells in acquired aplastic anemia. Those patients picked for sequencing had displayed CD8+CD57+ cell expansion on flow cytometry. Researchers used genomic DNA as the template to profile TCR beta VDJ and CDR3. Via MiXCR, TCRdb re-called the reads, giving one row per CDR3 protein. The sample holds some 170,000 distinct CDR3 sequences; 65% to 75% are singletons and the top ten take roughly half. The material sequenced was sorted CD4+, CD8+, or CD8+CD57+ T cells (not recorded which) from PBMCs. The source of this sequence is a human donor with aplastic anemia.

The CDR3 region has the DNA TGTGCCACCAGCAGTGGGACAGGTCCAACTAATGAAAAACTGTTTTTT. It yields the protein CATSSGTGPTNEKLFF. This chain links TRBV15 with TRBJ1-4; 8 positions match TRBD1. Germline V CDR1 and CDR2: LNHNV, YYDKDF (reference sequence). After removal of 3 bases from V and 0 bases from J, the junction contained 3 bases not matched to a gene. The CDR3 runs to 16 residues. Based on the CDR3 plus reference TRBV15 and TRBJ1-4, the full variable domain is DAMVIQNPRYQVTQFGKPVTLSCSQTLNHNVMYWYQQKSSQAPKLLFHYYDKDFNNEADTPDNFQSRRPNTSFCFLDIRSPGLGDTAMYLCATSSGTGPTNEKLFFGSGTQLSVL.